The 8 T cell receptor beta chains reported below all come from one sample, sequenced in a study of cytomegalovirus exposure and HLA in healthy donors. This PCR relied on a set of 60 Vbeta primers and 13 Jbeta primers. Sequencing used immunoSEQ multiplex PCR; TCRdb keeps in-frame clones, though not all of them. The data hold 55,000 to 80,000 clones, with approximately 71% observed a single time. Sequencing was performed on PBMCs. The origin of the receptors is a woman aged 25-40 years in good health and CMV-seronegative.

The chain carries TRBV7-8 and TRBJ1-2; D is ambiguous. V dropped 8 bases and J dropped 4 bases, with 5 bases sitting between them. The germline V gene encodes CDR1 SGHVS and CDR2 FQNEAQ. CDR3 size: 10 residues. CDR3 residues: CASVSYGYTF. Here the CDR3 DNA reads TGTGCCAGCGTCAGCTATGGCTACACCTTC.

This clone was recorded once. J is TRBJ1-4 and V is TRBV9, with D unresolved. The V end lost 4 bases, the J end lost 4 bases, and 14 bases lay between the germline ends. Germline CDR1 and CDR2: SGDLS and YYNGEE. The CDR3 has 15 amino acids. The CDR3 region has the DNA TGTGCCAGCAGCACCTCGTCCACTGGTAATGAAAAACTGTTTTTT. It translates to CASSTSSTGNEKLFF.

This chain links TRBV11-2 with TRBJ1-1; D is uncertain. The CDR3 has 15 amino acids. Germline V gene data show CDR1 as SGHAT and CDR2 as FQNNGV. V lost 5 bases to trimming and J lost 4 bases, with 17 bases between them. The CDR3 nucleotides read TGTGCCAGCAGCCCCAGACTGAACTTGGGCACTGAAGCTTTCTTT. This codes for CASSPRLNLGTEAFF.

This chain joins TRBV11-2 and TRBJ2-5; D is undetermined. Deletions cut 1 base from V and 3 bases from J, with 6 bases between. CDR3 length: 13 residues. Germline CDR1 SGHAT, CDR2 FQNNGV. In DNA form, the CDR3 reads TGTGCCAGCAGCTTAGGAGAAAAAGAGACCCAGTACTTC. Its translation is CASSLGEKETQYF. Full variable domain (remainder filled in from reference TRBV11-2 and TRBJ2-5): EAGVAQSPRYKIIEKRQSVAFWCNPISGHATLYWYQQILGQGPKLLIQFQNNGVVDDSQLPKDRFSAERLKGVDSTLKIQPAKLEDSAVYLCASSLGEKETQYFGPGTRLLVL.

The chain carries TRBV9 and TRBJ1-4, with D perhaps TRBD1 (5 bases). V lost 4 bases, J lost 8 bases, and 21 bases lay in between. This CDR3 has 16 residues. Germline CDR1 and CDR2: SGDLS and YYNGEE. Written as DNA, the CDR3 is TGTGCCAGCAGCCTACAGGCGGGCGGGGTTCGGGAAAAACTGTTTTTT. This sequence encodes CASSLQAGGVREKLFF. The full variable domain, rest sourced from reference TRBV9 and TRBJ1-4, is DSGVTQTPKHLITATGQRVTLRCSPRSGDLSVYWYQQSLDQGLQFLIQYYNGEERAKGNILERFSAQQFPDLHSELNLSSLELGDSALYFCASSLQAGGVREKLFFGSGTQLSVL.

The CDR3 nucleotides read TGCGCCAGCAGCTGGGGACTAGCGGGGGATTCTAGCACAGATACGCAGTATTTT. Translating it yields CASSWGLAGDSSTDTQYF. This rearrangement joins TRBV5-1 to TRBJ2-3; TRBD2 aligns across 14 bases. Per germline, CDR1 SGHRS and CDR2 YFSETQ. The junction had 6 bases not matched to a gene; V was cut back by 3 bases and J by 0 bases. The CDR3 has 18 amino acids.

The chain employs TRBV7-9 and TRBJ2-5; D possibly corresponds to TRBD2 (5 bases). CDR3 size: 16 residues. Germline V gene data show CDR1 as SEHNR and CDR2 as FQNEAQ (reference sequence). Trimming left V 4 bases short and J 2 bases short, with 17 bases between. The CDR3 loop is CASSSDMWELQETQYF. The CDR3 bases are TGTGCCAGCAGCTCAGACATGTGGGAGTTGCAAGAGACCCAGTACTTC.

The CDR3 DNA sequence: TGTGCCAGCAGCGTAGGCGCTAGCCCAAGCACAGATACGCAGTATTTT. This codes for CASSVGASPSTDTQYF. The chain recombines TRBV9 with TRBJ2-3; possible D gene TRBD2, 5 bases. Germline V gene data show CDR1 as SGDLS and CDR2 as YYNGEE. Deletions cut 0 bases from V and 0 bases from J, with 11 bases between. The CDR3 is made up of 16 amino acids.